The 21 T cell receptor beta chains given below trace back to one sample, sequenced in a study of CD8+CD57+ T cells in acquired aplastic anemia. Both TCR beta VDJ combination and CDR3 sequence profiling were carried out. Genomic DNA was the template for this profiling. TCRdb re-derived calls from the reads in MiXCR, one entry per CDR3 protein. The repertoire has about 170,000 distinct CDR3 sequences, about 48% of them found once; the top ten carry approximately 1%. Sequences were obtained from sorted CD4+, CD8+, or CD8+CD57+ T cells (not recorded which) from PBMCs. The source of these receptors is a human donor in good health.

This clonotype was observed at least ten times. This chain connects TRBV5-1 to TRBJ2-2; D gene ambiguous. This CDR3 has 15 residues. Germline-derived CDR1 and CDR2 are SGHRS and YFSETQ. The V end was cut by 0 bases, the J end by 0 bases, with 6 bases between. The CDR3 loop is CASSLGPTNTGELFF. DNA for the CDR3: TGCGCCAGCAGCTTGGGGCCAACGAACACCGGGGAGCTGTTTTTT. The full variable domain, rest sourced from reference TRBV5-1 and TRBJ2-2, is KAGVTQTPRYLIKTRGQQVTLSCSPISGHRSVSWYQQTPGQGLQFLFEYFSETQRNKGNFPGRFSGRQFSNSRSEMNVSTLELGDSALYLCASSLGPTNTGELFFGEGSRLTVL.

This chain uses TRBV5-1 with TRBJ1-3; no reliable D call. Germline CDR1 reads SGHRS; CDR2 reads YFSETQ. Trimming stripped 0 bases from V and 4 bases from J, with 8 bases between. CDR3 length: 14 residues. CDR3 sequence: CASSLGVGGNTIYF. The CDR3 DNA follows: TGCGCCAGCAGCTTGGGCGTAGGCGGAAACACCATATATTTT.

This rearrangement joins TRBV12-3 or TRBV12-4 to TRBJ1-4, with a possible D match to TRBD1 (6 bases). V was shortened by 7 bases and J by 3 bases, with 24 bases between the two germline ends. This CDR3 comprises 18 residues. CDR3 DNA sequence: TGTGCCAGCACTTCCCCCTGGGGGACCAAGGGGGCTAATGAAAAACTGTTTTTT. This codes for CASTSPWGTKGANEKLFF.

The chain uses TRBV30 and TRBJ2-5; D is possibly TRBD1 or TRBD2 (6 bases each). This CDR3 spans 13 amino acids. V lost 3 bases and J 5 bases, leaving 13 bases between the germline ends. Per germline, CDR1 GTSNPN and CDR2 SVGIG (reference sequence). The CDR3 spells CAWREEGHETQYF. CDR3 DNA sequence: TGTGCCTGGAGAGAGGAGGGACATGAGACCCAGTACTTC.

This chain uses TRBV29-1 with TRBJ1-1; D may be TRBD1 (5 bases). The germline V and J ends were trimmed by 7 bases and 4 bases, with 16 bases remaining between them. The CDR3 has 13 residues. The V gene's germline CDR1 is SQVTM and CDR2 ANQGSEA. This CDR3 is CSAGQGEGTEAFF. CDR3 nucleotide sequence: TGCAGCGCCGGTCAGGGAGAGGGCACTGAAGCTTTCTTT.

The chain joins TRBV29-1 to TRBJ2-7; weak D call: TRBD2 (6 bases). Trimming took off 2 bases at V and 5 bases at J, with 16 bases between the two ends. Looked up from germline, CDR1 is SQVTM and CDR2 is ANQGSEA. CDR3 length equals 14 residues. CDR3 coding DNA: TGCAGCGTTGAACAGAGGACGGGGAGGAACGAGCAGTACTTC. Translating gives CSVEQRTGRNEQYF.

About this clonotype itself: With a much larger clone just one base away, this may be a read error. The V call is TRBV12-3 or TRBV12-4, the J call TRBJ1-1; tentative D call: TRBD1 (5 bases). The length of the CDR3 is 15 residues. The CDR3 bases are TGTGCCGGCAGTTTTTTCTCAGGGAGGAACACTGAAGCTTTCTTT. Translating it yields CAGSFFSGRNTEAFF.

This clonotype was observed many times. The V call is TRBV25-1, the J call TRBJ2-6, with 9 positions matching TRBD1. V lost 4 bases to trimming and J lost 4 bases; unmatched junction nucleotides: 14. This CDR3 is built from 19 residues. Per germline, CDR1 MGHDK and CDR2 SYGVNS. In DNA, the CDR3 is TGTGCCAGCAGTGGATGGACAGGGGCCCTAACCTCCGGGGCCAACGTCCTGACTTTC. Protein product: CASSGWTGALTSGANVLTF.

This chain uses TRBV2 with TRBJ1-4; weak D call: TRBD1 (6 bases). The CDR3 extends over 15 amino acids. In germline, CDR1 is SNHLY, CDR2 FYNNEI. V was shortened by 6 bases and J by 3 bases, with 14 bases between the two germline ends. Written as DNA, the CDR3 is TGTGCCAGCAGCTTAGGGGGGGCCTCTAATGAAAAACTGTTTTTT. Its translation: CASSLGGASNEKLFF.

A few counts support this clonotype. The chain joins TRBV20-1 to TRBJ2-5; a weak D match, TRBD2 (7 bases). Trimming cost V 5 bases and J 5 bases, with 15 bases left between them. CDR3 length: 13 amino acids. CDR1 and CDR2 from the germline V gene are DFQATT and SNEGSKA (reference sequence). The CDR3 is CSAPEGGMETQYF. CDR3 bases: TGCAGTGCTCCCGAGGGGGGGATGGAGACCCAGTACTTC.

The genes are TRBV18 and TRBJ2-1; tentatively, D is TRBD2 (6 bases). The CDR3 consists of 15 residues. CDR1 is KGHSH and CDR2 is LQKENI in the germline V gene. V lost 0 bases, J lost 7 bases, and 13 bases lay in between. In DNA, the CDR3 is TGTGCCAGCTCACCACCGCGGGCCGGAGGGAATGAGCAGTTCTTC. It is translated as CASSPPRAGGNEQFF.

In its sample, this clonotype was seen many times. V gene TRBV6-6 combines with J gene TRBJ2-7, with D unresolved. The CDR3 is 12 residues long. V lost 8 bases and J 1 base, leaving 9 bases between the germline ends. CDR1 and CDR2 from the germline V gene are MNHNY and SVGAGI (reference sequence). This CDR3 is CASGQTSYEQYF. The CDR3 bases are TGTGCCAGCGGCCAAACGTCCTACGAGCAGTACTTC.

The rearrangement joins TRBV2 to TRBJ1-2; no firm D call. The V and J ends lost 6 bases and 3 bases respectively, with 11 bases between them. The V gene's germline CDR1 is SNHLY and CDR2 FYNNEI. The CDR3 has 13 amino acids. The CDR3 spells CASRDGTYYGYTF. CDR3 nucleotides: TGTGCCAGCAGAGACGGCACTTACTATGGCTACACCTTC.

Comment on this clonotype: A much larger clone lies one base from this, so it may be a read error. The chain combines TRBV7-6 with TRBJ2-1; no definite D call. The CDR3 covers 12 residues. V shed 5 bases and J shed 11 bases, with 13 bases lying between them. Germline V gives CDR1 SGHVS, CDR2 FNYEAQ. CDR3 protein: CASSPELYKQFF. The CDR3 DNA reads as TGTGCCAGCAGCCCCGAGCTTTATAAGCAGTTCTTC.

J is TRBJ2-1 and V is TRBV14, with 12 bases aligning to TRBD2. CDR1 and CDR2 (germline): SGHDN, FVKESK. V was pared by 4 bases and J by 8 bases, with 6 bases of the junction left unmatched. The CDR3 runs 15 residues. CDR3 nucleotide sequence: TGTGCCAGCAGCCCCCTAGCGGGAGGGCATCATGAGCAGTTCTTC. This encodes CASSPLAGGHHEQFF.

This clonotype has a count of ten or more. The genes are TRBV7-2 and TRBJ1-1; D remains unclear. CDR1 is SGHTA, CDR2 FQGNSA, per germline. The CDR3 is 12 residues long. Trimming stripped 1 base from V and 8 bases from J, with 8 bases between. The chain's CDR3 is CASSLVGIEAFF. The DNA for the CDR3 is TGTGCCAGCAGCTTAGTTGGGATAGAAGCTTTCTTT.

For this clonotype: At one end the junction does not follow the germline gene, possibly because of a read error. The chain is built from TRBV30 and TRBJ1-2, with unresolved D. The CDR3 loop spans 14 amino acids. Germline lookup yields CDR1 GTSNPN and CDR2 SVGIG (reference sequence). The CDR3 DNA reads as TGTGCCTGGAGGGCCCGTGAAGAACGGCTCCCTCGCCTCTTC. Translation: CAWRAREERLPRLF.

The chain employs TRBV29-1 and TRBJ1-5; D is unclear. V was clipped by 3 bases and J by 4 bases, with 10 bases between them. The CDR3 contains 13 residues. Germline values: CDR1 SQVTM, CDR2 ANQGSEA. Here the CDR3 DNA reads TGCAGCGTTGAGGCGGGCAGAAATCAGCCCCAGCATTTT. Protein: CSVEAGRNQPQHF. Full variable domain (rest looked up from reference TRBV29-1 and TRBJ1-5): SAVISQKPSRDICQRGTSLTIQCQVDSQVTMMFWYRQQPGQSLTLIATANQGSEATYESGFVIDKFPISRPNLTFSTLTVSNMSPEDSSIYLCSVEAGRNQPQHFGDGTRLSIL.

This clonotype was picked up many times. The chain has TRBV6-1 and TRBJ2-7; 9 nucleotides agree with TRBD1. This CDR3 contains 14 residues. The J segment lost 4 bases and the V segment lost 7 bases, leaving 8 bases of the junction unmatched. CDR1 and CDR2 (germline): MNHNS, SASEGT. The CDR3, as DNA: TGTGCCAGCATAGGACAGGGGAATCGTTACGAGCAGTACTTC. Its translation: CASIGQGNRYEQYF.

In its sample, this clonotype was seen many times. The chain joins TRBV9 to TRBJ2-2; D might be TRBD2 (5 bases). V lost 1 base, J lost 1 base, and 8 bases lay in between. CDR1 is SGDLS and CDR2 is YYNGEE in the germline V gene. The CDR3 totals 15 residues. CDR3 bases: TGTGCCAGCAGCGTAAGAGCGGAGAACACCGGGGAGCTGTTTTTT. Protein sequence: CASSVRAENTGELFF.

J is TRBJ2-5 and V is TRBV2, with D tentatively TRBD1 (5 bases). Germline values: CDR1 SNHLY, CDR2 FYNNEI. V gave up 6 bases and J gave up 7 bases, with 6 bases separating them. This CDR3 has 10 residues. Written as DNA, the CDR3 is TGTGCCAGCAGAACAGGGACCCAGTACTTC. The encoded protein is CASRTGTQYF.